In its sample, the clone carrying this T cell receptor beta chain was seen a few times. The antigen is not known. This sample is drawn from a study of prognosis after radiotherapy for stage I lung cancer. Study overall: Enrolled patients had stage I non-small cell lung cancer and entered the cohort between 2018 and 2019. Patients with newly diagnosed primary stage I lung tumors numbered about 15, with 5 or 6 others having oligometastatic NSCLC after surgical resection of the primary tumor. Notes on the study in general: Tumor specificity was not determined for the expanded TCR clones. Unique TCR clones declined after stereotactic body radiation therapy, from a median around 9,500 to 6,500.

Trimming removed 5 bases at V and 2 bases at J, with 15 bases between. Germline lookup yields CDR1 LGHDT and CDR2 YNNKEL (reference sequence). CDR3 length: 15 residues. TCR beta CDR3 was amplified from genomic DNA by two-round multiplex PCR. Amplification during the initial PCR round employed primers specific to each TRBV and TRBJ gene. TCRdb used MiXCR to reprocess the multiplex PCR reads, holding one entry per CDR3 protein. The sample holds 15,000 to 20,000 distinct CDR3 sequences, roughly 46% seen once. The source of this sequence is a donor over 45 with non-small cell lung cancer. The V and J genes are TRBV3-1 and TRBJ2-5; D might be TRBD2 (7 bases). Sample: PBMCs, taken before or after stereotactic body radiation therapy (not recorded which). CDR3 sequence: CASSWGGRGQETQYF. For the CDR3, the DNA is TGTGCCAGCAGCTGGGGGGGCAGGGGACAAGAGACCCAGTACTTC.